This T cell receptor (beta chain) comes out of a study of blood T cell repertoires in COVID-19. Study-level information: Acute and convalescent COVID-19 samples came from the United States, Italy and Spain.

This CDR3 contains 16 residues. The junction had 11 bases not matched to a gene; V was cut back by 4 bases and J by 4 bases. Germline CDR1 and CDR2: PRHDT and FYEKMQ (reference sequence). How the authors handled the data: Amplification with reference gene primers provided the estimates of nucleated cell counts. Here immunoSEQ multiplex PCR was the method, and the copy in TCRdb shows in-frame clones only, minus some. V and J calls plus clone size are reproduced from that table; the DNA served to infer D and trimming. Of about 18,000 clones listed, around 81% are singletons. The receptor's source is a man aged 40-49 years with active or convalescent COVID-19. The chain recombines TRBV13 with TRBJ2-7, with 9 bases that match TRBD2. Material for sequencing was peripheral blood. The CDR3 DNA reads TGTGCCAGCAGCTGGGCGGGGACTAGCTTTTCATACGAGCAGTACTTC. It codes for CASSWAGTSFSYEQYF. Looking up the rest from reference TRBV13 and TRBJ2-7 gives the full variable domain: AAGVIQSPRHLIKEKRETATLKCYPIPRHDTVYWYQQGPGQDPQFLISFYEKMQSDKGSIPDRFSAQQFSDYHSELNMSSLELGDSALYFCASSWAGTSFSYEQYFGPGTRLTVT.